The entry below describes one TCR beta chain. The data were taken from a study of cytomegalovirus exposure and HLA in healthy donors. The length of the CDR3 is 12 residues. The germline V gene encodes CDR1 GTSNPN and CDR2 SVGIG (reference sequence). Trimming stripped 3 bases from V and 13 bases from J, with 13 bases between. Primers for the PCR totalled 60 Vbeta and 13 Jbeta. Sequenced by immunoSEQ multiplex PCR; TCRdb stores in-frame clones only, minus some. This table has over 200,000 clones, more than 60% appearing once. The sample taken for sequencing was PBMCs. The sequence was obtained from a woman in her sixties or seventies in good health and CMV-seropositive. The chain has TRBV30 and TRBJ2-6; weak D call: TRBD1 (5 bases). CDR3 sequence: CAWSPTGEVLTF. CDR3 in DNA: TGTGCCTGGAGCCCAACAGGAGAGGTCCTGACTTTC.